These 26 T cell receptor beta chains were all obtained from the same sample, sequenced in a study of graft-versus-host responses after intestinal transplantation. Libraries were prepared by immunoSEQ multiplex PCR; TCRdb keeps only in-frame clonotypes and omits some of them. The table has roughly 99,000 clones, 86% seen once; the top ten hold more than 1.4%. This specimen consisted of PBMCs, obtained 255 days after intestinal transplant. These receptors were taken from a human patient who received an intestinal transplant, so some T cells may come from the graft donor.

This clone was picked up one time. The chain has TRBV29-1 and TRBJ2-2, with D possibly being TRBD2 (7 bases). V was shortened by 5 bases and J by 6 bases, with 10 bases between the two germline ends. The CDR3 length is 12 residues. Germline-derived CDR1 and CDR2 are SQVTM and ANQGSEA. In nucleotides, the CDR3 is TGCAGCGTTTCGGGGGGCGCCGGGGAGCTGTTTTTT. This gives the protein CSVSGGAGELFF.

The rearrangement joins TRBV4-1 to TRBJ2-1, with 11 positions matching TRBD2. The CDR3 contains 21 residues. CDR1 is MGHRA, CDR2 YSYEKL, per germline. V shed 0 bases, J shed 0 bases, and the junction held 13 bases outside the gene matches. CDR3 loop: CASSQDFVLAGGKSSYNEQFF. Here the CDR3 DNA reads TGCGCCAGCAGCCAAGATTTTGTTCTAGCGGGGGGAAAGAGCTCCTACAATGAGCAGTTCTTC.

The chain uses TRBV9 and TRBJ2-7; 7 nucleotides match TRBD2. The CDR3 extends over 14 amino acids. V was pared by 2 bases and J by 3 bases, with 5 bases of the junction left unmatched. Germline V gene lookup returns CDR1 SGDLS and CDR2 YYNGEE. The chain's CDR3 is CASSVGDYNYEQYF. The CDR3 coding sequence is TGTGCCAGCAGCGTGGGGGACTATAACTACGAGCAGTACTTC.

V gene TRBV28 combines with J gene TRBJ1-5; D call uncertain. The V end lost 2 bases, the J end lost 0 bases, and 17 bases lay between the germline ends. In germline, CDR1 is MDHEN, CDR2 SYDVKM. The CDR3 runs 18 residues. DNA for the CDR3: TGTGCCAGCAGTTTAGATTTATCACGTTCGAATAGCAATCAGCCCCAGCATTTT. This encodes CASSLDLSRSNSNQPQHF.

Here the CDR3 DNA reads TGTGCCAGCAGCTTGCCCTCCTCCTACAATGAGCAGTTCTTC. Translated, it gives CASSLPSSYNEQFF. The chain employs TRBV5-4 and TRBJ2-1; D remains ambiguous. The V gene lost 1 base and the J gene lost 0 bases, with 5 bases spanning the gap. The germline V gene encodes CDR1 SGHNT and CDR2 YYREEE (reference sequence). This CDR3 has 14 residues.

The chain combines TRBV6-1 with TRBJ1-5, with a possible D match to TRBD1 (6 bases). The germline V and J ends were trimmed by 4 bases and 5 bases, with 15 bases remaining between them. This CDR3 is 15 amino acids long. Germline V gene data show CDR1 as MNHNS and CDR2 as SASEGT. CDR3 region: CASSVYRALDQPQHF. In DNA form, the CDR3 reads TGTGCCAGCAGTGTTTACAGGGCGTTGGATCAGCCCCAGCATTTT.

This sequence joins TRBV4-1 and TRBJ2-5, with 8 bases identical to TRBD1. The end of the DNA fits TRBJ2-7 better, so the J call may be wrong. CDR3 size: 13 residues. Germline V CDR1 and CDR2: MGHRA, YSYEKL. CDR3 sequence reads: CASSHAQGGEQYF. CDR3 nucleotide sequence: TGCGCCAGCAGCCACGCACAGGGGGGCGAGCAGTACTTC.

Notes on this clone: The same CDR3 arises from other DNA sequences in this sample as well. J is TRBJ1-5 and V is TRBV7-9; no firm D call. Per germline, CDR1 SEHNR and CDR2 FQNEAQ (reference sequence). V lost 1 base, J lost 5 bases, and 3 bases lay in between. The CDR3 is 12 residues long. CDR3 residues: CASSLGDQPQHF. In DNA form, the CDR3 reads TGTGCCAGCAGCTTAGGCGATCAGCCCCAGCATTTT.

The chain is built from TRBV6-1 and TRBJ2-7; either TRBD1 or TRBD2 may fit D (6 bases each). Trimming left V 8 bases short and J 2 bases short, with 19 bases between. In germline, CDR1 is MNHNS, CDR2 SASEGT. This CDR3 spans 15 amino acids. The CDR3 loop is CASGLMEGVTYEQYF. The CDR3 nucleotides read TGTGCCAGCGGATTGATGGAGGGGGTTACCTACGAGCAGTACTTC.

This clone appeared a single time. The rearrangement uses TRBV4-2 and TRBJ2-1; a possible D gene is TRBD2 (6 bases). The ends were cut back, 1 base at V and 6 bases at J, with 10 bases in the middle. Germline-derived CDR1 and CDR2 are LGHNA and YNFKEQ. The CDR3 is 14 residues long. The CDR3 loop reads CASSQARLVNEQFF. Here the CDR3 DNA reads TGTGCCAGCAGCCAAGCACGACTAGTCAATGAGCAGTTCTTC.

V is TRBV7-8 and J is TRBJ2-2; possibly TRBD2 for D (5 bases). Germline loops: CDR1 SGHVS, CDR2 FQNEAQ. With 3 bases removed from V and 4 bases from J, the gap between germline ends came to 6 bases. This CDR3 contains 13 residues. The CDR3 protein is CASSFGVTGELFF. CDR3 nucleotide sequence: TGTGCCAGCAGCTTCGGGGTCACCGGGGAGCTGTTTTTT.

The chain is built from TRBV27 and TRBJ1-4; D is undetermined. V was clipped by 4 bases and J by 8 bases, with 5 bases between them. The length of the CDR3 is 11 residues. CDR1 and CDR2 (germline): MNHEY, SMNVEV (reference sequence). The CDR3 spells CASSSGEKLFF. The CDR3 DNA is TGTGCCAGCAGTTCTGGGGAAAAACTGTTTTTT.

The chain uses TRBV19 and TRBJ1-1; TRBD1 might be the D (5 bases). Germline CDR1 LNHDA, CDR2 SQIVND (reference sequence). The CDR3 runs 11 residues. The V gene lost 6 bases and the J gene lost 10 bases, with 12 bases spanning the gap. CDR3 protein: CASSLQGAAFF. The CDR3 DNA sequence: TGTGCCAGTAGCCTGCAAGGGGCAGCTTTCTTT. Filled out from reference TRBV19 and TRBJ1-1, the complete variable domain reads DGGITQSPKYLFRKEGQNVTLSCEQNLNHDAMYWYRQDPGQGLRLIYYSQIVNDFQKGDIAEGYSVSREKKESFPLTVTSAQKNPTAFYLCASSLQGAAFFGQGTRLTVV.

This chain connects TRBV10-1 to TRBJ2-1; 11 bases line up with TRBD2. There are 14 residues in the CDR3. The V gene end was trimmed by 3 bases and the J gene end by 8 bases; junction bases not matched to a gene: 3. CDR1 WNHNN and CDR2 SYGVQD come from the germline V gene (reference sequence). The CDR3 DNA follows: TGCGCCAGCAGTGATACTAGCGGGAGCTATGAGCAGTTCTTC. Its translation is CASSDTSGSYEQFF.

The chain has TRBV6-1 and TRBJ2-1, with 9 bases aligning to TRBD1. CDR1 is MNHNS and CDR2 is SASEGT in the germline V gene. Unmatched junction bases numbered 6, after V lost 5 bases and J lost 1 base. The CDR3 covers 16 residues. CDR3 sequence: CASSQGQGMSYNEQFF. The CDR3 DNA is TGTGCCAGCAGTCAAGGACAGGGGATGTCCTACAATGAGCAGTTCTTC.

This sequence joins TRBV7-9 and TRBJ2-7; 11 positions agree with TRBD2. CDR1 and CDR2 from the germline V gene are SEHNR and FQNEAQ (reference sequence). The ends lost 4 bases at V and 5 bases at J; junction bases unmatched: 10. The CDR3 extends over 16 amino acids. CDR3 sequence: CASSYDPGLAANEQYF. Here the CDR3 DNA reads TGTGCCAGCAGCTACGACCCGGGACTAGCGGCCAACGAGCAGTACTTC.

This chain joins TRBV6-5 and TRBJ2-2, with D possibly called TRBD1 or TRBD2 (5 bases each). Trimming pared 2 bases from V and 2 bases from J, leaving 6 bases between. This CDR3 spans 14 amino acids. Germline V gene data show CDR1 as MNHEY and CDR2 as SVGAGI. The CDR3 sequence: CASSYRDNTGELFF. CDR3 coding DNA: TGTGCCAGCAGTTACCGGGACAACACCGGGGAGCTGTTTTTT.

This clone was detected once. The chain combines TRBV6-1 with TRBJ2-1; no clear D. The CDR3 runs to 11 residues. Trimming cost V 1 base and J 6 bases, with 1 base left between them. Germline V gene data show CDR1 as MNHNS and CDR2 as SASEGT. The CDR3 protein is CASSEVNEQFF. CDR3 in DNA: TGTGCCAGCAGTGAAGTCAATGAGCAGTTCTTC.

V is TRBV5-6 and J is TRBJ1-1; 10 nucleotides align to TRBD1. The germline V gene has CDR1 SGHDT and CDR2 YYEEEE. This CDR3 contains 19 residues. Trimming at V came to 5 bases and at J to 0 bases, leaving 16 bases not matched to a gene. This chain's CDR3 is CASSNPLGTGEGVNTEAFF. The CDR3 DNA reads as TGTGCCAGCAGTAATCCACTGGGGACAGGGGAAGGCGTGAACACTGAAGCTTTCTTT.

V and J are TRBV5-6 and TRBJ2-5; 8 bases line up with TRBD2. Germline values: CDR1 SGHDT, CDR2 YYEEEE. Trimming took 4 bases from V and 3 from J; bases not matched to a gene: 8. This CDR3 has 15 amino acids. CDR3 residues: CASSPRGGREETQYF. The CDR3 nucleotides are TGTGCCAGCAGCCCCCGCGGGGGGAGAGAAGAGACCCAGTACTTC. The entire variable domain, with the rest obtained from reference TRBV5-6 and TRBJ2-5, is as follows: DAGVTQSPTHLIKTRGQQVTLRCSPKSGHDTVSWYQQALGQGPQFIFQYYEEEERQRGNFPDRFSGHQFPNYSSELNVNALLLGDSALYLCASSPRGGREETQYFGPGTRLLVL.

This chain uses TRBV27 with TRBJ2-7, with TRBD1 matching over 7 bases. Per germline, CDR1 MNHEY and CDR2 SMNVEV (reference sequence). This CDR3 has 14 amino acids. The V and J ends lost 5 bases and 2 bases, in that order; junction bases with no gene match: 6. DNA for the CDR3: TGTGCCAGCAGTAAAACAGGGGCCGCCTACGAGCAGTACGTC. Translating it yields CASSKTGAAYEQYV.

The CDR3 region has the DNA TGTGCCAGCAGCCAAGTCGACGCCTTGGCTAACTATGGCTACACCTTC. Its translation: CASSQVDALANYGYTF. The chain is built from TRBV4-2 and TRBJ1-2; no definite D call. The CDR3 is made up of 16 amino acids. Germline V gene data show CDR1 as LGHNA and CDR2 as YNFKEQ. The V gene lost 1 base and the J gene lost 0 bases, with 12 bases spanning the gap.

The chain links TRBV11-2 to TRBJ2-7; D may correspond to TRBD1 or TRBD2 (5 bases each). V gave up 5 bases and J gave up 3 bases, with 14 bases separating them. CDR1 and CDR2 from the germline V gene are SGHAT and FQNNGV. The CDR3 is made up of 14 amino acids. The CDR3 loop reads CASSRTMGDYEQYF. CDR3 in DNA: TGTGCCAGCAGCCGCACCATGGGGGACTACGAGCAGTACTTC.

This chain joins TRBV7-9 and TRBJ2-2; D not resolved. V was trimmed by 6 bases and J by 0 bases, leaving 8 bases between them. CDR1 is SEHNR and CDR2 is FQNEAQ in the germline V gene (reference sequence). This CDR3 is built from 14 residues. CDR3 sequence reads: CASRAPSNTGELFF. The CDR3 DNA is TGTGCCAGCAGGGCGCCCTCGAACACCGGGGAGCTGTTTTTT.

This clone came up a few times. V gene TRBV28 combines with J gene TRBJ1-4, with 7 bases that match TRBD1. The germline gives CDR1 MDHEN, CDR2 SYDVKM. V trimming: 5 bases; J trimming: 7 bases; junction bases outside the gene matches: 7. The CDR3 is 14 residues long. The DNA of the CDR3 is TGTGCCAGCAGTCCAGGGGGTTGGGTTGAAAAACTGTTTTTT. Translated: CASSPGGWVEKLFF.

This clone was observed once. The CDR3 spells CASSISGKQETQYF. CDR3 nucleotide sequence: TGTGCCAGCAGCATTAGTGGCAAACAAGAGACCCAGTACTTC. The chain joins TRBV9 to TRBJ2-5, with unresolved D. CDR3 length: 14 amino acids. V gave up 4 bases and J gave up 2 bases, with 12 bases separating them. The germline CDR1 and CDR2 sequences are SGDLS and YYNGEE. Combining the CDR3 with reference TRBV9 and TRBJ2-5 gives the whole variable domain DSGVTQTPKHLITATGQRVTLRCSPRSGDLSVYWYQQSLDQGLQFLIQYYNGEERAKGNILERFSAQQFPDLHSELNLSSLELGDSALYFCASSISGKQETQYFGPGTRLLVL.